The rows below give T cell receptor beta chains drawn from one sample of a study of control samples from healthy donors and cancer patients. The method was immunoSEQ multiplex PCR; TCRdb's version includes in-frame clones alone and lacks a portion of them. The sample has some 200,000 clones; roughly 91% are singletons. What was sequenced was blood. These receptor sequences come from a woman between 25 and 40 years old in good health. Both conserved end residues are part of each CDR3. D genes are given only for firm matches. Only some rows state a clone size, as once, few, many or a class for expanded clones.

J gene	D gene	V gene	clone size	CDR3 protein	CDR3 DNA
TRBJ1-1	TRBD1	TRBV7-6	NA	CASSLVGTGNTEAFF	TGTGCCAGCAGCTTAGTTGGGACAGGGAACACTGAAGCTTTCTTT
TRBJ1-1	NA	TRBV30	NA	CAWSVPGNTEAFF	TGTGCCTGGAGTGTACCAGGGAACACTGAAGCTTTCTTT
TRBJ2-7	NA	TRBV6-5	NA	CASSYSAGSYEQYF	TGTGCCAGCAGTTACAGCGCAGGTTCGTACGAGCAGTACTTC
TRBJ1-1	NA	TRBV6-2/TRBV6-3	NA	CASSYGDENTEAFF	TGTGCCAGCAGTTACGGGGATGAGAACACTGAAGCTTTCTTT
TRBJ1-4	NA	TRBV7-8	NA	CASSLVKEKLFF	TGTGCCAGCAGCTTAGTAAAAGAAAAACTGTTTTTT
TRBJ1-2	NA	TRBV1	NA	CTSSQVLGGYTF	TGCACCAGCAGCCAAGTCCTGGGCGGCTACACCTTC
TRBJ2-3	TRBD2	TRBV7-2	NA	CASSRGLAGVDTQYF	TGTGCCAGCAGCAGGGGACTAGCGGGAGTAGATACGCAGTATTTT
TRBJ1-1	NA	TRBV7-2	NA	CASSLQSHTEAFF	TGTGCCAGCAGCTTACAGTCCCACACTGAAGCTTTCTTT
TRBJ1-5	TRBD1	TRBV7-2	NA	CASSLGTGPNQPQHF	TGTGCCAGCAGCTTAGGGACAGGGCCTAATCAGCCCCAGCATTTT
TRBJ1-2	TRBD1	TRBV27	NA	CASSPDRGPPYGYTF	TGTGCCAGCAGTCCGGACAGGGGCCCCCCCTATGGCTACACCTTC
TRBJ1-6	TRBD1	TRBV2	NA	CASSGTGGYSPLHF	TGTGCCAGCAGTGGGACAGGGGGCTATTCACCCCTCCACTTT
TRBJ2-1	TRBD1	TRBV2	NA	CASSVGGTGYNEQFF	TGTGCCAGCAGTGTAGGGGGGACAGGTTACAATGAGCAGTTCTTC
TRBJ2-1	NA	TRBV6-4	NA	CASSIGISDYNEQFF	TGTGCCAGCAGTATCGGGATTAGCGATTACAATGAGCAGTTCTTC
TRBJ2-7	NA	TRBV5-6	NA	CASSRQYRAAYEQYF	TGTGCCAGCAGCCGCCAATACAGGGCCGCCTACGAGCAGTACTTC
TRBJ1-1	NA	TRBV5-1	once	CASSSRGFTEAFF	TGCGCCAGCAGCTCCAGGGGATTTACTGAAGCTTTCTTT
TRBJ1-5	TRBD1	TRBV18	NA	CASSLTGDSNQPQHF	TGTGCCAGCTCCCTCACAGGGGATAGCAATCAGCCCCAGCATTTT
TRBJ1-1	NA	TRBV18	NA	CASSPPARTEAFF	TGTGCCAGCTCACCACCCGCCAGGACTGAAGCTTTCTTT
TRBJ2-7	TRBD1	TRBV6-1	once	CASSEKGGQGSDEQYF	TGTGCCAGCAGTGAAAAGGGGGGACAGGGTAGCGACGAGCAGTACTTC
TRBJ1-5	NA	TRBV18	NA	CASSGERNQPQHF	TGTGCCAGCTCGGGGGAGAGGAATCAGCCCCAGCATTTT
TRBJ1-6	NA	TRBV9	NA	CASSSSSYNSPLHF	TGTGCCAGCAGTTCGAGCTCCTATAATTCACCCCTCCACTTT
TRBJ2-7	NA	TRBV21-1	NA	CASSGRDTSYEQYF	TGTGCCAGCAGCGGCCGGGACACCTCCTACGAGCAGTACTTC
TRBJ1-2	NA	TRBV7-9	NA	CASSLATDGYTF	TGTGCCAGCAGCTTAGCGACCGATGGCTACACCTTC
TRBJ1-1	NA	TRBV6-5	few	CASSYSNTGNTEAFF	TGTGCCAGCAGTTACTCCAACACAGGGAACACTGAAGCTTTCTTT
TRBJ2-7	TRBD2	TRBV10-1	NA	CASSDGGAYEQYF	TGCGCCAGCAGTGACGGGGGGGCCTACGAGCAGTACTTC
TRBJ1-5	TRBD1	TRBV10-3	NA	CAIRDREEQPQHF	TGTGCCATCAGGGACAGGGAGGAACAGCCCCAGCATTTT
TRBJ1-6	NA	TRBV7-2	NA	CASSPDYNSPLHF	TGTGCCAGCAGCCCAGACTATAATTCACCCCTCCACTTT
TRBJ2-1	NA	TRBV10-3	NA	CAISEGLNEQFF	TGTGCCATCAGTGAGGGTCTTAATGAGCAGTTCTTC
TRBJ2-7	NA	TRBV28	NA	CASSLGTQASYEQYF	TGTGCCAGCAGTTTAGGGACCCAGGCTTCCTACGAGCAGTACTTC
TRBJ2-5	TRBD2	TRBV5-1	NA	CASSATSGGAGETQYF	TGCGCCAGCAGCGCGACTAGCGGGGGGGCCGGGGAGACCCAGTACTTC
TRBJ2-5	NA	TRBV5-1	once	CASSLEETQYF	TGCGCCAGCAGCTTGGAAGAGACCCAGTACTTC
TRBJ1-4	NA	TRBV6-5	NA	CASSSPGTLNEKLFF	TGTGCCAGCAGTTCACCAGGGACCCTTAATGAAAAACTGTTTTTT
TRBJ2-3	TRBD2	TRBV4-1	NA	CASSQGPSGGSTDTQYF	TGCGCCAGCAGCCAGGGGCCTAGCGGGGGAAGCACAGATACGCAGTATTTT
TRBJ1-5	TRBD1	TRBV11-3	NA	CASSLGLTGGYQPQHF	TGTGCCAGCAGCTTAGGACTGACAGGGGGCTATCAGCCCCAGCATTTT
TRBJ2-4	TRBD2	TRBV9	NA	CASSVVRTSGYLAKNIQYF	TGTGCCAGCAGCGTAGTTCGGACTAGCGGGTATCTAGCCAAAAACATTCAGTACTTC
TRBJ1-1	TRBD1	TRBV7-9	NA	CASSFIGQGAPEAFF	TGTGCCAGCAGCTTTATTGGACAGGGGGCCCCTGAAGCTTTCTTT
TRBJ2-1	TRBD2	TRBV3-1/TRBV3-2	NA	CASSQGTSGRAYNEQFF	TGTGCCAGCAGCCAAGGGACTAGCGGGAGGGCCTACAATGAGCAGTTCTTC
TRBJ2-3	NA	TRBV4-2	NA	CASSQDVASTDTQYF	TGTGCCAGCAGCCAAGATGTGGCTAGCACAGATACGCAGTATTTT
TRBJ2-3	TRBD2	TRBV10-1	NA	CASSDSAGVATDTQYF	TGCGCCAGCAGTGATTCTGCGGGGGTCGCCACAGATACGCAGTATTTT
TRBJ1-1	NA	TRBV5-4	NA	CASGRVGMGNTEAFF	TGTGCCAGCGGCAGGGTGGGAATGGGGAACACTGAAGCTTTCTTT
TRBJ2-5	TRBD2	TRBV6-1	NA	CASSESLAGGWETQYF	TGTGCCAGCAGTGAATCCCTAGCGGGGGGATGGGAGACCCAGTACTTC
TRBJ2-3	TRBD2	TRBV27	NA	CASSFERGSTDTQYF	TGTGCCAGCAGTTTCGAGCGGGGTAGCACAGATACGCAGTATTTT
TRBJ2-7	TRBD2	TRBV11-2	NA	CASSVAGGFYEQYF	TGTGCCAGCAGCGTAGCGGGAGGCTTCTACGAGCAGTACTTC
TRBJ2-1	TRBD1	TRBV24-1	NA	CATSGGQGRGNEQFF	TGTGCCACCAGTGGGGGACAGGGTAGGGGCAATGAGCAGTTCTTC
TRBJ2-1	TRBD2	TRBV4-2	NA	CASSQGSGSENEQFF	TGTGCCAGCAGCCAAGGTAGCGGGAGTGAGAATGAGCAGTTCTTC
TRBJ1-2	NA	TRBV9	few	CASSVYGHGYTF	TGTGCCAGCAGCGTATATGGGCATGGCTACACCTTC
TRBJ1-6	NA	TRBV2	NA	CASSEGGVRNSPLHF	TGTGCCAGCAGTGAAGGGGGGGTACGTAATTCACCCCTCCACTTT
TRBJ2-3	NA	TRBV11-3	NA	CASSLLGTDTQYF	TGTGCCAGCAGCTTACTGGGCACAGATACGCAGTATTTT
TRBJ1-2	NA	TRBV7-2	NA	CASSPDPRPNYGYTF	TGTGCCAGCAGCCCGGACCCTCGTCCTAACTATGGCTACACCTTC
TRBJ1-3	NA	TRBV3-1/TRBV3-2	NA	CASSRQSSGNTIYF	TGTGCCAGCAGCCGACAGAGCTCTGGAAACACCATATATTTT
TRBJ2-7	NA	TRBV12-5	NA	CASGLVLLGIGYEQYF	TGTGCTAGTGGTTTGGTATTACTCGGGATTGGGTACGAGCAGTACTTC
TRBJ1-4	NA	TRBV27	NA	CASSLQRTNEKLFF	TGTGCCAGCAGTTTACAGCGAACTAATGAAAAACTGTTTTTT
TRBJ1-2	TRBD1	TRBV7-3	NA	CASSEQQGAYTF	TGTGCCAGCAGCGAACAACAGGGGGCCTACACCTTC
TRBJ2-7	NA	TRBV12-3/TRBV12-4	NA	CASSPQGSYEQYF	TGTGCCAGCAGTCCCCAGGGCTCCTACGAGCAGTACTTC
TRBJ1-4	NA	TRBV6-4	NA	CASSGRKTSTNEKLFF	TGTGCCAGCAGTGGTCGGAAAACCTCAACTAATGAAAAACTGTTTTTT
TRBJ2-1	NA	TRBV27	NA	CASNPFGIGNEQFF	TGTGCCAGCAACCCTTTCGGGATCGGGAATGAGCAGTTCTTC
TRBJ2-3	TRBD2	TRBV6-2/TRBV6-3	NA	CASRPSGRAGGTQYF	TGTGCCAGCAGACCTAGCGGGAGGGCCGGGGGTACGCAGTATTTT